This T cell receptor beta chain originates from a study of blood T cell repertoires in COVID-19. The germline V gene encodes CDR1 MNHEY and CDR2 SMNVEV (reference sequence). The V gene end was trimmed by 4 bases and the J gene end by 5 bases; junction bases not matched to a gene: 3. The CDR3 has 15 residues. Repertoires were generated with immunoSEQ multiplex PCR, while TCRdb's copy carries only in-frame clones and drops some. This sample has under 500,000 clones, with more than 85% found just once. V usage is TRBV27 and J usage is TRBJ2-1, with 12 nucleotides matching TRBD2. This sequence originates from a woman in her twenties or thirties with acute or convalescent COVID-19. Sequenced sample: peripheral blood. Here the CDR3 reads CASSSRLAGDNEQFF. The CDR3 DNA sequence: TGTGCCAGCAGTTCCCGACTAGCGGGGGACAATGAGCAGTTCTTC.